The 12 T cell receptor beta chains in this list originate from one sample, sequenced in a study of shared clonotypes between healthy human individuals (dated by TCRdb to the early 2020s). Library preparation used the immunoSEQ multiplex PCR assay. The table comes from immuneACCESS by way of TCRdb, which keeps in-frame sequences with V and J called. Part of the clones is missing from these tables; in studies checked, under half for an unresolved V gene and the rest for unknown reasons. This sample lists over 2,000,000 clones; 93% were detected once. Under 2% of the sample goes to the ten largest clones. CD8 naive samples were obtained by positive selection for CCR7 among CD45RO-negative cells, yielding a CD45RA+CCR7+ population from which TemRA cells were excluded. Sequencing was performed on naive CD8+ T cells from PBMCs. Read against the paper, the sample's cell subset or site label means: CD45RA+CCR7+. All receptors derive from a man younger than 30 in good health. Some clones in this sample may be carry-over from other donors' samples.

The rearrangement joins TRBV9 to TRBJ1-4; D perhaps matches TRBD1 (5 bases). Germline CDR1 SGDLS, CDR2 YYNGEE. This CDR3 contains 15 residues. V dropped 3 bases and J dropped 4 bases, with 13 bases sitting between them. The CDR3 here is CASSEAGISNEKLFF. The CDR3 DNA sequence: TGTGCCAGCAGCGAGGCAGGGATAAGTAATGAAAAACTGTTTTTT.

V gene TRBV14 combines with J gene TRBJ2-1, with 10 nucleotides matching TRBD2. CDR3 length: 15 amino acids. J gave up 8 bases and V 1 base, and 5 bases lay outside the gene matches. Germline-derived CDR1 and CDR2 are SGHDN and FVKESK. The CDR3 here is CASSQVLAGDHEQFF. CDR3 bases: TGTGCCAGCAGCCAAGTCCTAGCGGGAGACCATGAGCAGTTCTTC. Full variable domain (outside the CDR3, taken from reference TRBV14 and TRBJ2-1): EAGVTQFPSHSVIEKGQTVTLRCDPISGHDNLYWYRRVMGKEIKFLLHFVKESKQDESGMPNNRFLAERTGGTYSTLKVQPAELEDSGVYFCASSQVLAGDHEQFFGPGTRLTVL.

The V and J genes are TRBV2 and TRBJ2-7; TRBD2 might be the D (5 bases). From germline, CDR1 is SNHLY and CDR2 FYNNEI. Between the trimmed V and J ends, which lost 4 bases and 8 bases, there was a span of 18 bases. The length of the CDR3 is 14 residues. CDR3 region: CASSGGSDPTKQYF. As DNA, the CDR3 is TGTGCCAGCAGTGGAGGGAGCGATCCTACGAAGCAGTACTTC.

The chain employs TRBV18 and TRBJ1-2; D not certain. There are 14 residues in the CDR3. Deletions cut 3 bases from V and 2 bases from J, with 10 bases between. Germline CDR1 is KGHSH and CDR2 is LQKENI. The DNA for the CDR3 is TGTGCCAGCTCACCCCCGACGGGGAACTATGGCTACACCTTC. It codes for CASSPPTGNYGYTF.

The V and J genes are TRBV15 and TRBJ1-1, with 8 positions matching TRBD1. Per the germline V gene, CDR1 is LNHNV and CDR2 is YYDKDF (reference sequence). CDR3 length: 17 amino acids. Germline trimming cut 0 bases from V and 1 base from J; bases unmatched to any gene: 7. The CDR3 spells CATSRDLRGQANTEAFF. DNA for the CDR3: TGTGCCACCAGCAGAGATCTTCGGGGACAGGCGAACACTGAAGCTTTCTTT.

The chain is built from TRBV5-5 and TRBJ1-3; D ambiguous. Germline V gives CDR1 SGHKS, CDR2 YYEKEE (reference sequence). The CDR3 consists of 18 residues. The V end was cut by 0 bases, the J end by 0 bases, with 16 bases between. CDR3 bases: TGTGCCAGCAGCTTGGTGGTAAGAGGGTCGCGCTCTGGAAACACCATATATTTT. Translated, it gives CASSLVVRGSRSGNTIYF.

The rearrangement links TRBV29-1 to TRBJ2-3; D perhaps matches TRBD1 (7 bases). The CDR3 is made up of 15 amino acids. The V gene lost 1 base and the J gene lost 5 bases, with 16 bases spanning the gap. Germline-derived CDR1 and CDR2 are SQVTM and ANQGSEA. In nucleotides, the CDR3 is TGCAGCGTTGAAGTGGTTGGAGGGGGCGAAGATACGCAGTATTTT. It encodes CSVEVVGGGEDTQYF.

The gene calls are TRBV7-3 and TRBJ1-1; tentative D call: TRBD1 (6 bases). The CDR3 covers 14 residues. The germline V and J ends were trimmed by 1 base and 6 bases, with 12 bases remaining between them. Looked up from germline, CDR1 is SGHTA and CDR2 is FQGTGA. This CDR3 is CASSLIAGAAEAFF. CDR3 sequence (DNA): TGTGCCAGCAGCTTAATTGCGGGGGCTGCTGAAGCTTTCTTT. Using reference TRBV7-3 and TRBJ1-1 for the parts outside the CDR3, the full variable domain is GAGVSQTPSNKVTEKGKYVELRCDPISGHTALYWYRQSLGQGPEFLIYFQGTGAADDSGLPNDRFFAVRPEGSVSTLKIQRTERGDSAVYLCASSLIAGAAEAFFGQGTRLTVV.

The rearrangement uses TRBV27 and TRBJ2-5; the D gene is possibly TRBD1 (6 bases). V was shortened by 5 bases and J by 5 bases, with 15 bases between the two germline ends. This CDR3 has 14 amino acids. Germline V lookup: CDR1 MNHEY, CDR2 SMNVEV (reference sequence). The CDR3 bases are TGTGCCAGCAGTCAAGGGGGATCCGGGGAGACCCAGTACTTC. Translated, it gives CASSQGGSGETQYF.

This chain links TRBV7-8 with TRBJ2-4; tentative D call: TRBD2 (6 bases). Germline loops: CDR1 SGHVS, CDR2 FQNEAQ. The CDR3 has 15 residues. V lost 5 bases to trimming and J lost 3 bases, with 14 bases between them. CDR3 loop: CASSPWASVKNIQYF. CDR3 DNA: TGTGCCAGCAGCCCCTGGGCTAGCGTCAAAAACATTCAGTACTTC.

The chain uses TRBV6-1 and TRBJ1-2; 8 nucleotides match TRBD1. CDR1 MNHNS and CDR2 SASEGT come from the germline V gene. This CDR3 is built from 15 residues. With V trimmed by 4 bases and J by 0 bases, 4 bases remained unmatched. The DNA of the CDR3 is TGTGCCAGCAGTGGGCAGGGGGCGGCTAACTATGGCTACACCTTC. This encodes CASSGQGAANYGYTF.

The chain employs TRBV27 and TRBJ2-4, with TRBD1 identical over 9 bases. Germline lookup yields CDR1 MNHEY and CDR2 SMNVEV (reference sequence). Losses at the gene ends were 5 bases for V and 8 bases for J; bases not matched to a gene: 10. The CDR3 has 15 residues. The CDR3 DNA reads as TGTGCCAGCAGTCCCCGGGACAGGGTCTTTGACATTCAGTACTTC. Its protein product is CASSPRDRVFDIQYF.